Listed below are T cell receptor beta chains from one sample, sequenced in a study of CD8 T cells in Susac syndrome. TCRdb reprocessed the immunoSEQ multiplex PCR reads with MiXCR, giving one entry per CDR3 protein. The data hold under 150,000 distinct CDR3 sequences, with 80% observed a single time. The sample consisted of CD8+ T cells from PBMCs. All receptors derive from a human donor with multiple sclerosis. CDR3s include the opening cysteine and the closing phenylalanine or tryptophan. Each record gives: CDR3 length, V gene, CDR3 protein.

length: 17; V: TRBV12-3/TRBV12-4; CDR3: CASSSLAGAGDFNEQFF
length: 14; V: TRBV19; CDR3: CASSPRPGTGELFF
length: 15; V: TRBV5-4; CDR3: CASSLIAGSYNEQFF
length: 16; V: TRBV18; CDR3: CASSPTRGQEKSGAFF
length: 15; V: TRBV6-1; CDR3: CASSEWQDHSYEQYF
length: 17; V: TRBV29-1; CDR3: CSVALGLRGAGANVLTF
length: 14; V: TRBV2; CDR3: CASSGTVHNSPLHF
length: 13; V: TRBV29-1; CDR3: CSVAAPNTGELFF
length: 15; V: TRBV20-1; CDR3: CSAHGLAGDTDTQYF
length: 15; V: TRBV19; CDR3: CASSEDSNLNTEAFF
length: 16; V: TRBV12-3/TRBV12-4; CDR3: CASRPSDRRLNTEAFF
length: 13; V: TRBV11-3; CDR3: CASSDWGADTIYF
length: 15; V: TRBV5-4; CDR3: CASSLGGKGQNEQFF
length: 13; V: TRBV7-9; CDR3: CASSHRQDEKLFF
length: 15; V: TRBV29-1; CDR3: CSVEGGQDLNNEQFF
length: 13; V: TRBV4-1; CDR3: CASSQALNNEQFF
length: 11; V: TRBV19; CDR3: CATRQGNEQYF
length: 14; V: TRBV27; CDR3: CATSGGTGVNEQFF
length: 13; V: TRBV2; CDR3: CASSSDRSRGYTF
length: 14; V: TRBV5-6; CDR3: CASSRSSGAHEQYF
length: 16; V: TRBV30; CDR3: CAWSVSWDRMNTEAFF
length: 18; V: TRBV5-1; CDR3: CASSPDYSRDRPTDTQYF
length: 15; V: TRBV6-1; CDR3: CASSELAGPINEQFF
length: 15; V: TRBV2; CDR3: CASTEWGPGNQPQHF
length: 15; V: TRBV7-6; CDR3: CASSLGGAGNSPLHF
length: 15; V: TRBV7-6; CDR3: CASSSPGQYTGELFF
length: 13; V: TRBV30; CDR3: CAWTTDRGTEAFF
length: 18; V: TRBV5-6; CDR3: CASSWGLAGLSDTDTQYF
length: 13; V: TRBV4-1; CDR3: CASSQRTDYEQYF
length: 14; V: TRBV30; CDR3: CAWSPDRGGYGYTF
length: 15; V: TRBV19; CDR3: CASWDTDGSNQPQHF
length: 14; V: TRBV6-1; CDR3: CASSELRAGYGYTF
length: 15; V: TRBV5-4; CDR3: CASSLAPGGGYGYTF
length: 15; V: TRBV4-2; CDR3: CASSQDPGAYNEQFF
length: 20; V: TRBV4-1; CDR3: CASSQDWVAEPFYSYNEQFF
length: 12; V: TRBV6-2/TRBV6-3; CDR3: CASSYIGYEQFF
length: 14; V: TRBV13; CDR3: CASSLRLAGDEQYF
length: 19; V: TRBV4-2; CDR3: CASSQVAIGARVQNTEVFF
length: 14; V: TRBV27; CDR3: CASSFQGAYNEQFF
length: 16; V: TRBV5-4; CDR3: CASSLGSAGGHNEQFF
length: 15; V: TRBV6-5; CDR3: CASSYGVQINQPQHF
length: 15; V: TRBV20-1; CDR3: CSAIPDRGLTDTQYF
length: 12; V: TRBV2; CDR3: CASSDRYNEQFF
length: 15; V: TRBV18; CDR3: CASSPEAGDTGELFF
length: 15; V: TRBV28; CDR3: CASSLPSPGGVVEYF
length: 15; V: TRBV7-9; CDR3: CASSLAEAAVDTQYF